The 24 T cell receptor beta chains below all came from one sample that was sequenced in a study of T cell repertoires in cytomegalovirus infection (dated by TCRdb to about 2019). Reading the label with the study, this specimen's treatment or condition is: in vitro stimulation with specific CMV peptide epitopes to enrich CMV-specific T cells. The antigens of these receptors remain unknown. TCRdb lists the instrument as Illumina HiSeq 1500. TCRdb cleaned the public reads at Q25 with fastp, built clones with MiXCR and kept in-frame beta chains. Rows with one shared CDR3 protein collapse into an entry with the most common genes and DNA. This sample lists some 590,000 distinct CDR3 sequences; around 40% were detected once. The ten largest make up 48% of the sample. The input for sequencing was cultured PBMCs, taken from culture after CMV antigen stimulation. All receptors come from a human donor in good health (CMV status not recorded). Some clones in this sample may be carry-over from other donors' samples.

The rearrangement joins TRBV7-6 to TRBJ2-7, with 8 nucleotides matching TRBD2. The CDR3 contains 16 residues. Looked up from germline, CDR1 is SGHVS and CDR2 is FNYEAQ. The junction had 10 bases not matched to a gene; V was cut back by 2 bases and J by 4 bases. CDR3 protein: CASSLIPGTSRYEQYF. CDR3 in DNA: TGTGCCAGCAGCTTAATTCCCGGGACTAGTCGTTACGAGCAGTACTTC.

The chain links TRBV7-9 to TRBJ2-1, with TRBD2 identical over 10 bases. The V and J ends lost 5 bases and 4 bases, in that order; junction bases with no gene match: 8. The V gene's germline CDR1 is SEHNR and CDR2 FQNEAQ (reference sequence). The CDR3 runs to 16 residues. The DNA for the CDR3 is TGTGCCAGCAGCCCCCCTAGCGGGGGACCTTACAATGAGCAGTTCTTC. It yields the protein CASSPPSGGPYNEQFF. Complete variable domain (other parts from reference TRBV7-9 and TRBJ2-1): DTGVSQNPRHKITKRGQNVTFRCDPISEHNRLYWYRQTLGQGPEFLTYFQNEAQLEKSRLLSDRFSAERPKGSFSTLEIQRTEQGDSAMYLCASSPPSGGPYNEQFFGPGTRLTVL.

In this sample, this clonotype turned up a few times. The genes are TRBV7-2 and TRBJ2-3; 7 bases align to TRBD2. The CDR3 runs to 14 residues. CDR1 SGHTA and CDR2 FQGNSA come from the germline V gene. V dropped 9 bases and J dropped 4; count of bases not matched to a gene: 10. This chain's CDR3 is CASIQGRVSDTQYF. Here the CDR3 DNA reads TGTGCCAGTATCCAAGGGAGGGTATCAGATACGCAGTATTTT. The variable domain in full, with the rest retrieved from reference TRBV7-2 and TRBJ2-3, is GAGVSQSPSNKVTEKGKDVELRCDPISGHTALYWYRQSLGQGLEFLIYFQGNSAPDKSGLPSDRFSAERTGGSVSTLTIQRTQQEDSAVYLCASIQGRVSDTQYFGPGTRLTVL.

There are a few counts of this clonotype. The CDR3 DNA reads as TGTGCCATCAGCCCTCGGGAGCCCGGGGACACCGGGGAGCTGTTTTTT. It specifies CAISPREPGDTGELFF. This sequence joins TRBV10-3 and TRBJ2-2; TRBD2 might be the D (6 bases). Between the trimmed V and J ends, which lost 6 bases and 3 bases, there was a span of 17 bases. The germline gives CDR1 ENHRY, CDR2 SYGVKD. CDR3 length: 16 amino acids.

This clonotype was seen more than once but under ten times. V usage is TRBV7-9 and J usage is TRBJ2-7, with 7 bases that match TRBD2. Germline values: CDR1 SEHNR, CDR2 FQNEAQ (reference sequence). The CDR3 runs to 17 residues. After removal of 3 bases from V and 4 bases from J, the junction contained 15 bases not matched to a gene. This CDR3 is CASSLTSREREGYEQYF. The CDR3 region has the DNA TGTGCCAGCAGCTTGACTAGCCGGGAACGGGAAGGGTACGAGCAGTACTTC.

Ten or more counts support this clonotype. The genes are TRBV7-8 and TRBJ2-1, with 7 bases matching TRBD2. With V trimmed by 5 bases and J by 0 bases, 7 bases remained unmatched. Germline V gene lookup returns CDR1 SGHVS and CDR2 FQNEAQ. This CDR3 has 16 amino acids. The CDR3 loop reads CASSQQPGGSYNEQFF. CDR3 sequence (DNA): TGTGCCAGCAGCCAACAACCGGGGGGCTCCTACAATGAGCAGTTCTTC.

The table lists this clonotype with many counts. The chain recombines TRBV12-3 or TRBV12-4 with TRBJ2-5, with TRBD2 identical over 11 bases. The CDR3 runs to 15 residues. After removal of 6 bases from V and 1 base from J, the junction contained 4 bases not matched to a gene. The chain's CDR3 is CASSSGTSGQETQYF. The CDR3 DNA reads as TGTGCCAGCAGCTCCGGGACTAGCGGCCAAGAGACCCAGTACTTC.

This clonotype was counted between two and nine times. V is TRBV7-6 and J is TRBJ2-2; 7 bases agree with TRBD2. This CDR3 has 17 amino acids. The V gene end was trimmed by 3 bases and the J gene end by 3 bases; junction bases not matched to a gene: 10. In germline, CDR1 is SGHVS, CDR2 FNYEAQ. This CDR3 reads CASSFSSGRRDTGELFF. DNA of the CDR3: TGTGCCAGCAGCTTCAGCTCCGGGAGGAGGGACACCGGGGAGCTGTTTTTT. The variable domain in full, completed from reference TRBV7-6 and TRBJ2-2, reads GAGVSQSPRYKVTKRGQDVALRCDPISGHVSLYWYRQALGQGPEFLTYFNYEAQQDKSGLPNDRFSAERPEGSISTLTIQRTEQRDSAMYRCASSFSSGRRDTGELFFGEGSRLTVL.

The chain links TRBV10-3 to TRBJ2-3; 8 positions match TRBD1. The CDR3 is 16 residues long. Unmatched junction bases numbered 13, after V lost 10 bases and J lost 1 base. Germline V gene lookup returns CDR1 ENHRY and CDR2 SYGVKD. As DNA, the CDR3 is TGTGCCACGAAAGGGACAGGCCCGTCGGGCACAGATACGCAGTATTTT. Its translation: CATKGTGPSGTDTQYF.

A few counts support this clonotype. This chain joins TRBV28 and TRBJ2-2; 8 nucleotides line up with TRBD2. V shed 3 bases, J shed 0 bases, and the junction held 3 bases outside the gene matches. This CDR3 region has 16 residues. CDR1 MDHEN and CDR2 SYDVKM come from the germline V gene. CDR3 in amino acids: CASSLFSGTNTGELFF. CDR3 sequence (DNA): TGTGCCAGCAGTTTGTTTAGCGGGACGAACACCGGGGAGCTGTTTTTT. Combining the CDR3 with reference TRBV28 and TRBJ2-2 gives the whole variable domain DVKVTQSSRYLVKRTGEKVFLECVQDMDHENMFWYRQDPGLGLRLIYFSYDVKMKEKGDIPEGYSVSREKKERFSLILESASTNQTSMYLCASSLFSGTNTGELFFGEGSRLTVL.

This clonotype was picked up a small number of times. The J gene is TRBJ1-3, the V gene TRBV7-9; D might be TRBD1 (5 bases). The CDR3 runs to 12 residues. V dropped 8 bases and J dropped 6 bases, with 11 bases sitting between them. Germline V gene data show CDR1 as SEHNR and CDR2 as FQNEAQ (reference sequence). The CDR3 region has the DNA TGTGCCAGCGGCCCAGGGCTAAACACCATATATTTT. Translating gives CASGPGLNTIYF.

This clonotype has a handful of counts. The chain has TRBV6-1 and TRBJ1-2, with TRBD1 as a possible D gene (5 bases). Germline V gene data show CDR1 as MNHNS and CDR2 as SASEGT. The CDR3 consists of 16 residues. The V end lost 2 bases, the J end lost 5 bases, and 18 bases lay between the germline ends. The CDR3 DNA follows: TGTGCCAGCAGTGAATTATTAAGGGGTCGGGGATATGGCTACACCTTC. Protein: CASSELLRGRGYGYTF.

The chain is built from TRBV10-3 and TRBJ2-2, with 10 bases aligning to TRBD2. There are 15 residues in the CDR3. Losses at the gene ends were 0 bases for V and 9 bases for J; bases not matched to a gene: 4. The germline CDR1 and CDR2 sequences are ENHRY and SYGVKD. The CDR3 spells CAISESASGSRELFF. DNA for the CDR3: TGTGCCATCAGTGAGTCGGCTAGCGGGAGTAGGGAGCTGTTTTTT.

This clonotype occurred a few times. The chain combines TRBV19 with TRBJ2-1; 11 positions match TRBD2. The V gene's germline CDR1 is LNHDA and CDR2 SQIVND (reference sequence). V was pared by 6 bases and J by 10 bases, with 8 bases of the junction left unmatched. The CDR3 has 14 amino acids. CDR3 in amino acids: CASRISGRAGEQFF. The CDR3 DNA reads TGTGCCAGTAGAATTAGCGGGAGGGCCGGGGAGCAGTTCTTC.

CDR3 in amino acids: CASLPGGPNLDEQFF. The CDR3 DNA sequence: TGTGCCAGCTTACCGGGGGGGCCGAACTTGGATGAGCAGTTCTTC. This chain uses TRBV2 with TRBJ2-1, with TRBD2 matching over 8 bases. Unmatched junction bases numbered 14, after V lost 8 bases and J lost 8 bases. CDR1 and CDR2 (germline): SNHLY, FYNNEI. This CDR3 spans 15 amino acids.

The rearrangement joins TRBV28 to TRBJ1-5; tentatively, D is TRBD1 (5 bases). V was pared by 6 bases and J by 7 bases, with 19 bases between. The CDR3 has 15 amino acids. CDR1 and CDR2 (germline): MDHEN, SYDVKM. CDR3 nucleotides: TGTGCCAGCAGCTCCATCGAGGGCAGGGACCAGCCCCAGCATTTT. Its protein product is CASSSIEGRDQPQHF.

The DNA for the CDR3 is TGCGCCAGCAGTCTGGGACAGGGGCGCGCCTACGAGCAGTACTTC. As protein: CASSLGQGRAYEQYF. This chain links TRBV4-1 with TRBJ2-7; 10 bases align to TRBD1. Germline assignment: CDR1 MGHRA and CDR2 YSYEKL. J gave up 2 bases and V 6 bases, and 7 bases lay outside the gene matches. This CDR3 contains 15 residues.

This clonotype was counted only a few times. The chain carries TRBV28 and TRBJ2-7, with D unclear. Trimming removed 5 bases at V and 5 bases at J, with 4 bases between. Per the germline V gene, CDR1 is MDHEN and CDR2 is SYDVKM. The CDR3 sequence is 10 residues long. For the CDR3, the DNA is TGTGCCAGCAGTACTGACGAGCAGTACTTC. It encodes CASSTDEQYF.

This clonotype was found a few times. The chain recombines TRBV18 with TRBJ2-2; perhaps TRBD2 as D (6 bases). Germline CDR1 is KGHSH and CDR2 is LQKENI. This CDR3 spans 18 amino acids. The V end was cut by 0 bases, the J end by 4 bases, with 18 bases between. The CDR3 region has the DNA TGTGCCAGCTCACCACCGGGTGGAACTGTCGGGGGCACCGGGGAGCTGTTTTTT. Translation gives CASSPPGGTVGGTGELFF. The full variable domain, its missing parts supplied by reference TRBV18 and TRBJ2-2, is NAGVMQNPRHLVRRRGQEARLRCSPMKGHSHVYWYRQLPEEGLKFMVYLQKENIIDESGMPKERFSAEFPKEGPSILRIQQVVRGDSAAYFCASSPPGGTVGGTGELFFGEGSRLTVL.

This clonotype was counted a few times. This chain uses TRBV6-2 or TRBV6-3 with TRBJ1-1, with D possibly matching TRBD1 (6 bases). This CDR3 has 15 amino acids. Germline CDR1 is MNHEY and CDR2 is SVGEGT. V lost 5 bases to trimming and J lost 3 bases, with 16 bases between them. CDR3 amino acids: CASSATGPRDTEAFF. The CDR3 bases are TGTGCCAGCAGTGCGACAGGACCCCGGGACACTGAAGCTTTCTTT.

The rearrangement uses TRBV6-5 and TRBJ2-3; 11 bases line up with TRBD2. CDR1 MNHEY and CDR2 SVGAGI come from the germline V gene. After removal of 5 bases from V and 2 bases from J, the junction contained 6 bases not matched to a gene. This CDR3 has 16 amino acids. In DNA form, the CDR3 reads TGTGCCAGCAGTCTAGCGGGAGGTGTAATCACAGATACGCAGTATTTT. Amino acid sequence: CASSLAGGVITDTQYF.

This clonotype was counted at least ten times. This chain links TRBV7-2 with TRBJ2-3, with D uncertain. The CDR3 spans 12 residues. Germline loops: CDR1 SGHTA, CDR2 FQGNSA. V lost 5 bases to trimming and J lost 10 bases, with 13 bases between them. CDR3 protein: CASSPEAAAQYF. The CDR3 bases are TGTGCCAGCAGCCCCGAGGCAGCAGCGCAGTATTTT.

V gene TRBV19 combines with J gene TRBJ2-5; 7 bases fit TRBD2. The CDR3 runs 14 residues. CDR1 and CDR2 from the germline V gene are LNHDA and SQIVND (reference sequence). After removal of 2 bases from V and 6 bases from J, the junction contained 6 bases not matched to a gene. The CDR3 protein is CASSIIGRLKTQYF. The CDR3 nucleotides read TGTGCCAGTAGTATAATCGGGAGGCTGAAGACCCAGTACTTC.

The chain is built from TRBV7-2 and TRBJ2-3; weak D call: TRBD2 (6 bases). This CDR3 contains 14 residues. Trimming removed 5 bases from V and 0 bases from J, with 9 bases in between. Germline-derived CDR1 and CDR2 are SGHTA and FQGNSA. The CDR3 is CASSQEGSTDTQYF. The CDR3 DNA follows: TGTGCCAGCAGCCAGGAGGGAAGCACAGATACGCAGTATTTT.